These T cell receptor beta chains were read from a single sample in a study of CD8+CD57+ T cells in acquired aplastic anemia. TCRdb re-called the reads through MiXCR, storing one row per CDR3 protein. Here the sample spans fewer than 200,000 distinct CDR3 sequences, about 60% being singletons. Specimen: sorted CD4+, CD8+, or CD8+CD57+ T cells (not recorded which) from PBMCs. The receptors were sampled from a human donor in good health. CDR3s leave out the opening cysteine and the closing phenylalanine or tryptophan.

CDR3: ASSLMGHWDTEAF
V: TRBV7-9
J: TRBJ1-1

CDR3: ASSQDAHNQETQY
V: TRBV3-1
J: TRBJ2-5

CDR3: ASGTGTGTYEQY
V: TRBV12-5
J: TRBJ2-7

CDR3: AGSLMGKTGAGNEQF
V: TRBV7-6
J: TRBJ2-1

CDR3: ASSSSGSYEQY
V: TRBV11-2
J: TRBJ2-7

CDR3: SARTDGSDTEAF
V: TRBV20-1
J: TRBJ1-1

CDR3: ATDPGTDVRGTQY
V: TRBV6-2/TRBV6-3
J: TRBJ2-3

CDR3: SARPMGSGDTQY
V: TRBV20-1
J: TRBJ2-3

CDR3: ASSLGPGQLVGNTIY
V: TRBV11-2
J: TRBJ1-3

CDR3: ASSLGPGLAENNEQF
V: TRBV14
J: TRBJ2-1

CDR3: AIGGRTTNTGELF
V: TRBV2
J: TRBJ2-2

CDR3: ASSDFTGREQF
V: TRBV25-1
J: TRBJ2-1

CDR3: ASSHKQGASYGYT
V: TRBV14
J: TRBJ1-2

CDR3: ASRPRDRGYEQY
V: TRBV10-2
J: TRBJ2-7

CDR3: ASSLGGRGPNEQF
V: TRBV7-6
J: TRBJ2-1

CDR3: ASSVVGLAGDEQF
V: TRBV9
J: TRBJ2-1

CDR3: ATWTEEYTEAF
V: TRBV10-3
J: TRBJ1-1

CDR3: ASSQRQGENIQY
V: TRBV5-1
J: TRBJ2-4

CDR3: GARVPGQGYEQY
V: TRBV20-1
J: TRBJ2-7

CDR3: SARSDSLSYEQY
V: TRBV20-1
J: TRBJ2-7

CDR3: ASKPSGKETQY
V: TRBV7-9
J: TRBJ2-5

CDR3: ASSSNSGAGGHEQF
V: TRBV7-2
J: TRBJ2-1

CDR3: ASSSQDRIQPQH
V: TRBV19
J: TRBJ1-5

CDR3: ASRVGELF
V: TRBV19
J: TRBJ2-2

CDR3: ASSPLGDSYPNTGELF
V: TRBV7-7
J: TRBJ2-2

CDR3: ASSPGTAEAF
V: TRBV7-9
J: TRBJ1-1

CDR3: AISAGGKNTEAF
V: TRBV10-3
J: TRBJ1-1

CDR3: ASSPGKGGTEAF
V: TRBV5-4
J: TRBJ1-1

CDR3: ASSQTNTEAL
V: TRBV4-2
J: TRBJ1-1

CDR3: ASSPAAGPSSYEQY
V: TRBV7-8
J: TRBJ2-7

CDR3: ASSLQGTNTEAF
V: TRBV7-8
J: TRBJ1-1

CDR3: SVETGPTDEQF
V: TRBV29-1
J: TRBJ2-1